This TCR beta chain is drawn from a study of memory CD4+ T cells and cytomegalovirus serostatus (dated by TCRdb to about 2019). Context from the whole study: The 35 or so healthy Belgian adults in the cohort included 9 who were CMV seropositive and about 24 who were CMV seronegative. To replicate a published TCR-based CMV serostatus classifier, the study sequenced CD4+ memory TCRbeta repertoires from a Belgian cohort whose cytomegalovirus serostatus was known. Points the paper makes about the study in general: For CMV serostatus prediction, a median bootstrapped AUC of 0.95 was reached with the original framework, and a median bootstrapped AUC of 0.91 was reached with a US-trained random forest. Only CD4+CD45RO+ memory cells were sequenced, unlike the original study, which covered naive and memory CD4+ and CD8+ populations. Results were interpreted as suggesting that the CMV-associated TCR signature is largely present in the CD4+ memory repertoire. A median bootstrapped AUC of around 0.94 with a 95% CI of 0.76-1.00 was achieved on the Belgian cohort by the original-framework classifier. Among the 150 to 200 previously reported CMV-associated TCRbeta sequences, 65 to 85 showed up in the CD4+ memory repertoires, with each one found in between one and five individuals.

The CDR3 measures 15 amino acids from cysteine to phenylalanine. The only DNA kept is the CDR3, 45 bases in frame from the first base. V is pruned by 3 bases and J by 4 bases, leaving 5 bases of the junction without a gene match. CDR1 and CDR2 are drawn from the germline V gene (reference sequence): LNHDA, SQIVND. Genomic DNA was extracted from sorted cells with the Quick-DNA Microprep Kit. Amplification of TCRbeta DNA was done with the immunoSEQ hsTCRbeta kit, following the protocol from the manufacturer. TCRbeta libraries were sequenced on an Illumina MiSeq instrument. From the authors' description of their analysis: Removing out-of-frame sequences left about 2,300,000 distinct TCRbeta sequences, an average of around 67,000 per individual. Each individual was scored by the count of 150 to 200 previously reported CMV-associated TCRbeta sequences and the total productive distinct TCRbeta count. A beta-binomial model was reimplemented in Python, and scikit-learn random forests with default parameters were trained on US cohort data. Classifier performance on the Belgian cohort was reported as the median AUC with percentile confidence intervals calculated over 10,000 bootstrap iterations. What TCRdb holds here is the immuneACCESS table cut down to in-frame rearrangements. Part of the clones is not present; checked against another copy, under half of the missing clones reflect an unresolved V gene, and the others are unexplained. V and J calls plus clone size are reproduced from that table; the DNA served to infer D and trimming. This sample gives just over 45,000 clones in total; 60% to 80% of them show up just once. 0.61% of the sample comes from the top ten.

Single viable CD3+CD4+CD8-CD45RO+ cells were sorted as memory CD4+ T cells on a FACSAria II. CMV serostatus was assessed using a Roche Elecsys assay, by which serum IgG against CMV pp150, pp28, p38 and p52 was detected. Following thawing, total CD4+ T cells were enriched through positive selection using CD4 magnetic microbeads. The samples came from a separate study whose specific focus was interrogating the CD4+ T cell memory repertoire. Peripheral blood mononuclear cells were isolated and cryopreserved according to standard operating procedures, and serum was kept at -80 degrees C. Staining used CD3-PerCP (BW264/56), CD4-APC (RPA-T4), CD45RO-PE (UCHT1) and CD8-Pacific Orange (3B5) antibodies, with Sytox blue excluding non-viable cells. Comment on this clone: The specificity of this receptor is unknown. Per-base qualities were not stored, and no clone one base away is much larger.

The sequencing sample was made of memory CD4+ T cells from blood. Recombination connected TRBV19 to TRBJ1-3, and 8 junctional nucleotides match TRBD1. The TCR was taken from an adult in good health and CMV-seronegative. The CDR3 here reads CASSITGGLGNTIYF. Here is the DNA: TGTGCCAGTAGTATCACAGGGGGACTGGGAAACACCATATATTTT.